The rows below give T cell receptor beta chains drawn from one sample of a study of blood T cell repertoires in COVID-19. Data came from immunoSEQ multiplex PCR; TCRdb stores just in-frame clones and leaves some out. The table records 110,000 to 150,000 clones, about 87% of them present only once. The sample consisted of peripheral blood. Receptor source: a human donor in a cohort sampled during active COVID-19. CDR3s include the opening cysteine and the closing phenylalanine or tryptophan. Fields, in order: CDR3 protein, CDR3 DNA, clone size, CDR3 length, D gene, J gene, V gene. A D gene is named only where the DNA matches it firmly. Size values are once, few and many counts, or a class for expanded clones, and some rows have none.

cdr3_aa: CASTIAGGPYNEQFF
cdr3_nt: TGTGCCAGCACCATAGCGGGAGGGCCCTACAATGAGCAGTTCTTC
clone_size: NA
cdr3_length: 15
d_call: TRBD2
j_call: TRBJ2-1
v_call: TRBV6-5

cdr3_aa: CASSLGQGALGYTF
cdr3_nt: TGTGCCAGCAGCCTAGGACAGGGCGCTCTGGGCTACACCTTC
clone_size: NA
cdr3_length: 14
d_call: TRBD1
j_call: TRBJ1-2
v_call: TRBV7-8

cdr3_aa: CASSFPPYNEQFF
cdr3_nt: TGTGCCAGCAGTTTTCCCCCGTACAATGAGCAGTTCTTC
clone_size: NA
cdr3_length: 13
d_call: NA
j_call: TRBJ2-1
v_call: TRBV28

cdr3_aa: CASSLDRQQETQYF
cdr3_nt: TGTGCCAGCAGCTTAGATAGACAGCAAGAGACCCAGTACTTC
clone_size: NA
cdr3_length: 14
d_call: NA
j_call: TRBJ2-5
v_call: TRBV11-2

cdr3_aa: CASSLRQGRGTDTQYF
cdr3_nt: TGTGCCAGCAGCTTACGACAGGGAAGGGGCACAGATACGCAGTATTTT
clone_size: NA
cdr3_length: 16
d_call: TRBD1
j_call: TRBJ2-3
v_call: TRBV11-3

cdr3_aa: CASSQIVSGQYEQYF
cdr3_nt: TGCGCCAGCAGCCAAATCGTCTCTGGACAGTACGAGCAGTACTTC
clone_size: once
cdr3_length: 15
d_call: NA
j_call: TRBJ2-7
v_call: TRBV4-1

cdr3_aa: CAWSVGGPITEAFF
cdr3_nt: TGTGCCTGGAGTGTAGGCGGTCCCATCACTGAAGCTTTCTTT
clone_size: once
cdr3_length: 14
d_call: NA
j_call: TRBJ1-1
v_call: TRBV30

cdr3_aa: CASSPGGGTDTQYF
cdr3_nt: TGCGCCAGCAGTCCCGGGGGGGGCACAGATACGCAGTATTTT
clone_size: NA
cdr3_length: 14
d_call: TRBD2
j_call: TRBJ2-3
v_call: TRBV10-1

cdr3_aa: CASPCAQGLGQPQHF
cdr3_nt: TGTGCCAGTCCCTGTGCGCAGGGTTTGGGTCAGCCCCAGCATTTT
clone_size: NA
cdr3_length: 15
d_call: NA
j_call: TRBJ1-5
v_call: TRBV19

cdr3_aa: CASSPDIYNEQFF
cdr3_nt: TGTGCCAGTAGCCCGGACATTTACAATGAGCAGTTCTTC
clone_size: NA
cdr3_length: 13
d_call: NA
j_call: TRBJ2-1
v_call: TRBV19

cdr3_aa: CASRLRTGGTDSPLHF
cdr3_nt: TGTGCAAGTCGCTTAAGGACAGGGGGCACGGATTCACCCCTCCACTTT
clone_size: NA
cdr3_length: 16
d_call: NA
j_call: TRBJ1-6
v_call: TRBV12-2

cdr3_aa: CASSPPGLAGADEQFF
cdr3_nt: TGTGCCAGCTCACCACCGGGACTAGCGGGAGCGGATGAGCAGTTCTTC
clone_size: NA
cdr3_length: 16
d_call: TRBD2
j_call: TRBJ2-1
v_call: TRBV18

cdr3_aa: CASSSTGVPGYTF
cdr3_nt: TGTGCCAGCAGTTCAACAGGGGTGCCAGGCTACACCTTC
clone_size: NA
cdr3_length: 13
d_call: TRBD1
j_call: TRBJ1-2
v_call: TRBV12-3/TRBV12-4

cdr3_aa: CASSQGGGGQGGGEQFF
cdr3_nt: TGCGCCAGCAGCCAAGGAGGGGGCGGACAGGGAGGGGGTGAGCAGTTCTTC
clone_size: NA
cdr3_length: 17
d_call: NA
j_call: TRBJ2-1
v_call: TRBV4-1

cdr3_aa: CASSLAGGPGNEQFF
cdr3_nt: TGTGCCAGCAGTCTAGCGGGGGGGCCGGGAAATGAGCAGTTCTTC
clone_size: NA
cdr3_length: 15
d_call: TRBD2
j_call: TRBJ2-1
v_call: TRBV9

cdr3_aa: CASSLTTGTTVNEQFF
cdr3_nt: TGCGCCAGCAGCCTCACCACCGGGACAACAGTCAATGAGCAGTTCTTC
clone_size: NA
cdr3_length: 16
d_call: NA
j_call: TRBJ2-1
v_call: TRBV5-1

cdr3_aa: CASSWTRGSTEAFF
cdr3_nt: TGCGCCAGCAGCTGGACTCGTGGGTCCACTGAAGCTTTCTTT
clone_size: few
cdr3_length: 14
d_call: NA
j_call: TRBJ1-1
v_call: TRBV5-1

cdr3_aa: CASSWGGGSMETQYF
cdr3_nt: TGTGCCAGCAGCTGGGGTGGGGGGAGCATGGAGACCCAGTACTTC
clone_size: NA
cdr3_length: 15
d_call: NA
j_call: TRBJ2-5
v_call: TRBV5-4

cdr3_aa: CASSQGVAGGFTEQYF
cdr3_nt: TGTGCCAGCAGCCAAGGGGTAGCGGGAGGTTTCACCGAGCAGTACTTC
clone_size: few
cdr3_length: 16
d_call: TRBD2
j_call: TRBJ2-7
v_call: TRBV4-2

cdr3_aa: CASSQQGQSTDTQYF
cdr3_nt: TGTGCCAGCAGTCAACAGGGACAAAGCACAGATACGCAGTATTTT
clone_size: NA
cdr3_length: 15
d_call: NA
j_call: TRBJ2-3
v_call: TRBV4-2

cdr3_aa: CASSFGQGVDQETQYF
cdr3_nt: TGTGCCAGCAGCTTCGGACAGGGCGTCGATCAAGAGACCCAGTACTTC
clone_size: NA
cdr3_length: 16
d_call: TRBD1
j_call: TRBJ2-5
v_call: TRBV7-9

cdr3_aa: CASSQVAGGPYEQYF
cdr3_nt: TGTGCCAGCAGCCAAGTAGCGGGAGGCCCCTACGAGCAGTACTTC
clone_size: NA
cdr3_length: 15
d_call: TRBD2
j_call: TRBJ2-7
v_call: TRBV3-1/TRBV3-2

cdr3_aa: CASSLSQGSEKLFF
cdr3_nt: TGCGCCAGCAGCTTGTCCCAGGGGAGCGAAAAACTGTTTTTT
clone_size: NA
cdr3_length: 14
d_call: NA
j_call: TRBJ1-4
v_call: TRBV5-1

cdr3_aa: CASSLVAEQFF
cdr3_nt: TGTGCCAGCAGCTTAGTTGCGGAGCAGTTCTTC
clone_size: NA
cdr3_length: 11
d_call: NA
j_call: TRBJ2-1
v_call: TRBV11-2

cdr3_aa: CASSLGAAYGYTF
cdr3_nt: TGTGCCAGCAGTCTTGGGGCCGCCTATGGCTACACCTTC
clone_size: NA
cdr3_length: 13
d_call: NA
j_call: TRBJ1-2
v_call: TRBV27

cdr3_aa: CASSSNSGGGTEAFF
cdr3_nt: TGCGCCAGCAGCTCGAACTCAGGGGGCGGCACTGAAGCTTTCTTT
clone_size: few
cdr3_length: 15
d_call: TRBD1
j_call: TRBJ1-1
v_call: TRBV5-1

cdr3_aa: CASSWTGTNTEAFF
cdr3_nt: TGTGCCAGCAGCTGGACAGGGACTAACACTGAAGCTTTCTTT
clone_size: NA
cdr3_length: 14
d_call: TRBD1
j_call: TRBJ1-1
v_call: TRBV5-5

cdr3_aa: CASSLWPNEKLFF
cdr3_nt: TGTGCCAGCAGTTTATGGCCCAATGAAAAACTGTTTTTT
clone_size: NA
cdr3_length: 13
d_call: NA
j_call: TRBJ1-4
v_call: TRBV27

cdr3_aa: CASSLGLAVNEQFF
cdr3_nt: TGTGCCAGCAGCCTGGGACTAGCGGTCAATGAGCAGTTCTTC
clone_size: NA
cdr3_length: 14
d_call: TRBD2
j_call: TRBJ2-1
v_call: TRBV5-6